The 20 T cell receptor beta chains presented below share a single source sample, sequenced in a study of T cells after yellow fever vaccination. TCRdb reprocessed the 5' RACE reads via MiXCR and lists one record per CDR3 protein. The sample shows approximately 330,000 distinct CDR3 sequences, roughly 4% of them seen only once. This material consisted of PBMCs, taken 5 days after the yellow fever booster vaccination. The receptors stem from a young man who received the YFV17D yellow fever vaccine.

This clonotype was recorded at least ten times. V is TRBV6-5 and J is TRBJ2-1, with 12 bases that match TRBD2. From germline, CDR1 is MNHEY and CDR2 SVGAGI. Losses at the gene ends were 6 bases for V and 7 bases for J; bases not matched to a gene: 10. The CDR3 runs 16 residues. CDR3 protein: CASSPMGTSGGNEQFF. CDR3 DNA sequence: TGTGCCAGCAGCCCCATGGGAACTAGCGGGGGGAATGAGCAGTTCTTC.

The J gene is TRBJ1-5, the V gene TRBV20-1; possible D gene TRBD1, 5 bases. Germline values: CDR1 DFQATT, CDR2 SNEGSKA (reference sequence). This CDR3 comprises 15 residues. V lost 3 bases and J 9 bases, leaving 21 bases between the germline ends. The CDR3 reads CSASAEQGGLSPQHF. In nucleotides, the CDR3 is TGCAGTGCTAGTGCCGAGCAGGGCGGGCTGTCGCCCCAGCATTTT.

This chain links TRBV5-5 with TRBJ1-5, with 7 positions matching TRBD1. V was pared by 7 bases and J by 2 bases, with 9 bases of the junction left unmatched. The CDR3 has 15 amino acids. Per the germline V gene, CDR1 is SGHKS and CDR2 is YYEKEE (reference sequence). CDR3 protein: CASENGGTGNQPQHF. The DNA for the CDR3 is TGTGCCAGCGAAAATGGCGGGACAGGCAATCAGCCCCAGCATTTT.

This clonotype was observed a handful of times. The CDR3 protein is CASEDGSGDTQYF. The CDR3 DNA reads TGTGCCTCGGAGGACGGTTCGGGAGATACGCAGTATTTT. The rearrangement joins TRBV30 to TRBJ2-3, with TRBD2 as a possible D gene (5 bases). Germline-derived CDR1 and CDR2 are GTSNPN and SVGIG (reference sequence). This CDR3 contains 13 residues. V lost 7 bases and J lost 5, with 16 bases in between.

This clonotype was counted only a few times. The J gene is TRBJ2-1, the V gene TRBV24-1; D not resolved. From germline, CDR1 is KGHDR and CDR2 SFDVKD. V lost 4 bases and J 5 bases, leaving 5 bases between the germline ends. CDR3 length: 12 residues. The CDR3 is CATSDPHNEQFF. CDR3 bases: TGTGCCACCAGTGACCCCCACAATGAGCAGTTCTTC.

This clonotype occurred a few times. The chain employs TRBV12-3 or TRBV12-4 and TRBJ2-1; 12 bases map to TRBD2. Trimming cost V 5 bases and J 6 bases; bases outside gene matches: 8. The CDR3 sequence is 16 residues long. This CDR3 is CASSPSLAGGLNEQFF. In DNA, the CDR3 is TGTGCCAGCAGTCCCTCCCTAGCGGGGGGGCTCAATGAGCAGTTCTTC.

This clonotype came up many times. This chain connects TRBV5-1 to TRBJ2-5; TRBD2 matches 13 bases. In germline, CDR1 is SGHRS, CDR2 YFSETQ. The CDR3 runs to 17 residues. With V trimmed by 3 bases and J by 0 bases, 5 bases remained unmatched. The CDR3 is CASSSGLAGVYQETQYF. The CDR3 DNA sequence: TGCGCCAGCAGCTCCGGACTAGCGGGGGTGTACCAAGAGACCCAGTACTTC.

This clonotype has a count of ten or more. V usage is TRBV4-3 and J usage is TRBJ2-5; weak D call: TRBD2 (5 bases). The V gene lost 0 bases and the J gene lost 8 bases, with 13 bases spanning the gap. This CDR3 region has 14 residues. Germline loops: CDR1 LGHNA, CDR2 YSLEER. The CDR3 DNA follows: TGCGCCAGCAGCCAAGATTCGGGCCGGGGAACCCAGTACTTC. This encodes CASSQDSGRGTQYF.

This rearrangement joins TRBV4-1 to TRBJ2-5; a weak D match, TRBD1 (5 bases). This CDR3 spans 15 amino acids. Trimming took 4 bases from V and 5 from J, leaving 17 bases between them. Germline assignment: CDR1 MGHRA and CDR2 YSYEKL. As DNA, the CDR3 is TGCGCCAGCAGCCCCGAAGACAGCCCCCGGGAGACCCAGTACTTC. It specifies CASSPEDSPRETQYF.

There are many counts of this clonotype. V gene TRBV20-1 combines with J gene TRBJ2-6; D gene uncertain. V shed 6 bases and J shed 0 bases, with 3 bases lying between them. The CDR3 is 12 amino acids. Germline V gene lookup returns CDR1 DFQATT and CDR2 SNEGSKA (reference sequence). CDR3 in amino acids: CSAASGANVLTF. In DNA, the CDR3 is TGCAGTGCGGCCTCTGGGGCCAACGTCCTGACTTTC.

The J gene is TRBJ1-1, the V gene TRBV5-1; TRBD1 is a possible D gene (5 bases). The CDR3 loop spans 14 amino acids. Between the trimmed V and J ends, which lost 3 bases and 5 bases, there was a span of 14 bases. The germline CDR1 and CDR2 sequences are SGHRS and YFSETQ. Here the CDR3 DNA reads TGCGCCAGCAGCTCTGGGACGACGAGTACTGAAGCTTTCTTT. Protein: CASSSGTTSTEAFF. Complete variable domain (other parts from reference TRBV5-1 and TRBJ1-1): KAGVTQTPRYLIKTRGQQVTLSCSPISGHRSVSWYQQTPGQGLQFLFEYFSETQRNKGNFPGRFSGRQFSNSRSEMNVSTLELGDSALYLCASSSGTTSTEAFFGQGTRLTVV.

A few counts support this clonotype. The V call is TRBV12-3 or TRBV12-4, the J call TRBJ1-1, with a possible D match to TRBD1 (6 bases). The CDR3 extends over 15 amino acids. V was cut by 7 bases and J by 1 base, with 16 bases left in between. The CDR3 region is CASTMRTVRNTEAFF. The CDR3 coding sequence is TGTGCCAGCACTATGAGGACAGTTCGGAACACTGAAGCTTTCTTT.

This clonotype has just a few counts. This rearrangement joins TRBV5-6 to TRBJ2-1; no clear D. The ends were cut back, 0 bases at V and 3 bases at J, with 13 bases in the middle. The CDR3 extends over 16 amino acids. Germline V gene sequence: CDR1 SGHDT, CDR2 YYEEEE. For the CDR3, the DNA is TGTGCCAGCAGCTTGGTCCTGAGAACAGTCTACAATGAGCAGTTCTTC. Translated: CASSLVLRTVYNEQFF. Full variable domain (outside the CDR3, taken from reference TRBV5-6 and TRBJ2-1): DAGVTQSPTHLIKTRGQQVTLRCSPKSGHDTVSWYQQALGQGPQFIFQYYEEEERQRGNFPDRFSGHQFPNYSSELNVNALLLGDSALYLCASSLVLRTVYNEQFFGPGTRLTVL.

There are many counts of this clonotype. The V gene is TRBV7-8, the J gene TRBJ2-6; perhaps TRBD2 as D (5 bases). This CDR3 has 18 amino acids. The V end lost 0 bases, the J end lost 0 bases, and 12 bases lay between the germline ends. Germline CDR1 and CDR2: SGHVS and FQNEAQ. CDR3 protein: CASSLAGLDFSGANVLTF. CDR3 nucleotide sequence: TGTGCCAGCAGCTTAGCAGGGTTGGACTTCTCTGGGGCCAACGTCCTGACTTTC.

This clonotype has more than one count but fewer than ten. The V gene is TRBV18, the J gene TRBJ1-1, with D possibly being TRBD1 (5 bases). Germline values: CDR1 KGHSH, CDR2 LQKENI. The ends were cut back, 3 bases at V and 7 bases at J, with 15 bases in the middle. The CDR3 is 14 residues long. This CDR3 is CASSPSQGRGEAFF. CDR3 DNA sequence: TGTGCCAGCTCACCGTCACAAGGTAGGGGTGAAGCTTTCTTT.

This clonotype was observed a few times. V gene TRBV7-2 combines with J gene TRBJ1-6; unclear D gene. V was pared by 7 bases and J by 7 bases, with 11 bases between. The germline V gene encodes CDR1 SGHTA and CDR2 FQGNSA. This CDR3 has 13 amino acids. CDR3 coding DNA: TGTGCCAGCACCCGACTTACAAATTCACCCCTCCACTTT. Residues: CASTRLTNSPLHF.

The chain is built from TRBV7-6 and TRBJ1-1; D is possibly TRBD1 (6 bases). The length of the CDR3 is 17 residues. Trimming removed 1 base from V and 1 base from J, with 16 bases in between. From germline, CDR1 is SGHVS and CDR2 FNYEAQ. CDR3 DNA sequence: TGTGCCAGCAGCTTAGAGTGGGGGCGAAGAGGGAACACTGAAGCTTTCTTT. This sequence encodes CASSLEWGRRGNTEAFF.

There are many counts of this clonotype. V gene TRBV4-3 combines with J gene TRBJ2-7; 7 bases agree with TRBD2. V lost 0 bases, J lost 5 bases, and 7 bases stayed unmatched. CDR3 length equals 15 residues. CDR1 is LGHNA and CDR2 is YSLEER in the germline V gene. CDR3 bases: TGCGCCAGCAGCCAAGATGGGGGGGAAGAGAACGAGCAGTACTTC. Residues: CASSQDGGEENEQYF.

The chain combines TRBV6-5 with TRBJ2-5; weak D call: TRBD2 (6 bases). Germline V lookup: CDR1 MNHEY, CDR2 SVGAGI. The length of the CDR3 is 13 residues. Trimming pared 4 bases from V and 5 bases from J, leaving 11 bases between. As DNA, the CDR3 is TGTGCCAGCAGTTCCCGGAGGGCGGAGACCCAGTACTTC. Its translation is CASSSRRAETQYF.

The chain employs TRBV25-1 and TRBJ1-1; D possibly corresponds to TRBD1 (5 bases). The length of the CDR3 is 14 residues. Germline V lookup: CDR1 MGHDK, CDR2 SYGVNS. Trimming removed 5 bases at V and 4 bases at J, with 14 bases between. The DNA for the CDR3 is TGTGCCAGCAGTTTTCCAGGGAGAGGCACTGAAGCTTTCTTT. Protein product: CASSFPGRGTEAFF. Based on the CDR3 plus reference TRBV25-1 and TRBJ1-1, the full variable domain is EADIYQTPRYLVIGTGKKITLECSQTMGHDKMYWYQQDPGMELHLIHYSYGVNSTEKGDLSSESTVSRIRTEHFPLTLESARPSHTSQYLCASSFPGRGTEAFFGQGTRLTVV.